Listed here are 13 T cell receptor beta chains from one sample, sequenced in a study of T cell responses to AZD1222 COVID-19 vaccine. Data came from immunoSEQ multiplex PCR; TCRdb stores just in-frame clones and leaves some out. This repertoire shows some 80,000 clones, 88% found once; its top ten account for approximately 5.4%. Sequences were derived from peripheral blood, sampled on day 0 of MenACWY control vaccination. The receptors were gathered from an adult in good health.

V usage is TRBV13 and J usage is TRBJ2-5; TRBD2 might be the D (6 bases). Per germline, CDR1 PRHDT and CDR2 FYEKMQ (reference sequence). The CDR3 spans 15 residues. V lost 0 bases and J lost 4, with 12 bases in between. CDR3 sequence reads: CASSLGSGAGETQYF. The DNA for the CDR3 is TGTGCCAGCAGCTTAGGGTCCGGAGCGGGAGAGACCCAGTACTTC.

This clone was observed a single time. V and J are TRBV29-1 and TRBJ1-1; TRBD1 matches 9 bases. The V gene end was trimmed by 6 bases and the J gene end by 5 bases; junction bases not matched to a gene: 7. The CDR3 is 13 amino acids. Germline CDR1 SQVTM, CDR2 ANQGSEA. The CDR3 nucleotides are TGCAGCGTCCGCACAGGGGGCTTGACTGAAGCTTTCTTT. It specifies CSVRTGGLTEAFF.

The chain uses TRBV7-8 and TRBJ1-6; no clear D gene. V gave up 7 bases and J gave up 10 bases, with 8 bases separating them. Germline V gene lookup returns CDR1 SGHVS and CDR2 FQNEAQ. The CDR3 loop spans 11 amino acids. Written as DNA, the CDR3 is TGTGCCAGCAAATCGGACTCACCCCTCCACTTT. Protein sequence: CASKSDSPLHF. The full variable domain, its missing parts supplied by reference TRBV7-8 and TRBJ1-6, is GAGVSQSPRYKVAKRGQDVALRCDPISGHVSLFWYQQALGQGPEFLTYFQNEAQLDKSGLPSDRFFAERPEGSVSTLKIQRTQQEDSAVYLCASKSDSPLHFGNGTRLTVT.

The rearrangement links TRBV9 to TRBJ1-1; TRBD1 aligns across 8 bases. CDR1 is SGDLS, CDR2 YYNGEE, per germline. There are 14 residues in the CDR3. J gave up 4 bases and V 3 bases, and 5 bases lay outside the gene matches. DNA of the CDR3: TGTGCCAGCAGCGCAAACAGGGGGTTCACTGAAGCTTTCTTT. This encodes CASSANRGFTEAFF.

The V call is TRBV29-1, the J call TRBJ1-4; TRBD1 aligns across 7 bases. Germline values: CDR1 SQVTM, CDR2 ANQGSEA. The CDR3 is 12 amino acids. J gave up 7 bases and V 4 bases, and 3 bases lay outside the gene matches. The CDR3 region has the DNA TGCAGCGTTGCGACAGGGTTTGAAAAACTGTTTTTT. Its protein product is CSVATGFEKLFF.

In this sample, this clone turned up once. This chain links TRBV7-2 with TRBJ1-1; the D is unclear. Germline CDR1 reads SGHTA; CDR2 reads FQGNSA. The CDR3 spans 14 residues. The V and J ends lost 6 bases and 4 bases respectively, with 15 bases between them. CDR3: CASRTGTEITEAFF. In nucleotides, the CDR3 is TGTGCCAGCAGAACGGGTACGGAGATCACTGAAGCTTTCTTT.

V gene TRBV5-4 combines with J gene TRBJ1-6; 8 positions agree with TRBD1. Germline CDR1 reads SGHNT; CDR2 reads YYREEE (reference sequence). This CDR3 is built from 16 residues. V shed 4 bases and J 6 bases; nucleotides not matched to a gene: 9. The CDR3 nucleotides read TGTGCCAGCAGCCCCGCCCCGCAGGGGGCTAATTCACCCCTCCACTTT. Translating it yields CASSPAPQGANSPLHF.

The DNA of the CDR3 is TGTGCCAGCAGCTTGGATCGTATCACAGATACGCAGTATTTT. Its protein product is CASSLDRITDTQYF. V and J are TRBV7-3 and TRBJ2-3; no reliable D call. This CDR3 contains 14 residues. CDR1 is SGHTA, CDR2 FQGTGA, per germline. V lost 3 bases to trimming and J lost 2 bases, with 9 bases between them.

The gene calls are TRBV3-1 (or the pseudogene TRBV3-2) and TRBJ1-6; D is undetermined. Trimming took off 6 bases at V and 7 bases at J, with 10 bases between the two ends. CDR3 length: 13 amino acids. Germline V gene sequence: CDR1 LGHDT, CDR2 YNNKEL (reference sequence). CDR3 sequence reads: CASRPGPNSPLHF. The CDR3 DNA sequence: TGTGCCAGCAGACCAGGACCGAATTCACCCCTCCACTTT.

The table lists this clone with a few counts. The J gene is TRBJ2-1, the V gene TRBV11-3; TRBD2 might be the D (6 bases). V was trimmed by 4 bases and J by 3 bases, leaving 7 bases between them. The CDR3 loop spans 13 amino acids. From germline, CDR1 is SGHNT and CDR2 YENEEA. The CDR3 region is CASSSDYYNEQFF. Here the CDR3 DNA reads TGTGCCAGCAGCTCGGACTACTACAATGAGCAGTTCTTC.

The chain links TRBV7-9 to TRBJ1-1; D call uncertain. Trimming took 4 bases from V and 4 from J, leaving 10 bases between them. The CDR3 has 13 residues. From germline, CDR1 is SEHNR and CDR2 FQNEAQ (reference sequence). The chain's CDR3 is CASSSFGGTEAFF. CDR3 in DNA: TGTGCCAGCAGCTCCTTTGGAGGCACTGAAGCTTTCTTT.

V is TRBV28 and J is TRBJ2-2; tentative D call: TRBD2 (7 bases). Germline V gives CDR1 MDHEN, CDR2 SYDVKM. The V end was cut by 8 bases, the J end by 4 bases, with 14 bases between. The CDR3 runs to 14 residues. The CDR3 protein is CASSWGGRTGELFF. The DNA for the CDR3 is TGTGCCAGCTCCTGGGGGGGCCGCACCGGGGAGCTGTTTTTT. Looking up the rest from reference TRBV28 and TRBJ2-2 gives the full variable domain: DVKVTQSSRYLVKRTGEKVFLECVQDMDHENMFWYRQDPGLGLRLIYFSYDVKMKEKGDIPEGYSVSREKKERFSLILESASTNQTSMYLCASSWGGRTGELFFGEGSRLTVL.

As DNA, the CDR3 is TGTGCCAGCAGCTCCATCGGGACAGGACAAGAGACCCAGTACTTC. It yields the protein CASSSIGTGQETQYF. The rearrangement uses TRBV5-5 and TRBJ2-5; 8 nucleotides align to TRBD1. CDR3 length equals 15 residues. The V and J ends lost 3 bases and 2 bases, in that order; junction bases with no gene match: 6. Germline CDR1 reads SGHKS; CDR2 reads YYEKEE (reference sequence).